This T cell receptor (beta chain) came from a study of graft-versus-host responses after intestinal transplantation. Study background: Transplants given to recipients were multivisceral, liver-intestinal, or isolated intestinal. The recipients all started with anti-thymocyte globulin induction and then took tacrolimus and steroids for 2 to 3 years.

Graft specimens yielded both intraepithelial and lamina propria lymphocytes. The V and J ends lost 6 bases and 4 bases respectively, with 7 bases between them. Germline CDR1 WSHSY, CDR2 SAAADI. The CDR3 covers 12 residues. General study points: Some patients had graft-donor T cell macrochimerism. In their allografts, the ratios of graft-versus-host to host-versus-graft T cell clones were high.

TCRdb's copy holds only in-frame clones and misses some; the assay was immunoSEQ multiplex PCR. The table shows 16,000 or so clones, with approximately 80% occurring only once. As for this clone: The antigen remains undetermined.

The rearrangement links TRBV10-2 to TRBJ1-3; tentatively, D is TRBD1 (5 bases). The material was ileum tissue, obtained about 19 months after intestinal transplantation. This sequence originates from a human patient who received an intestinal transplant, so some T cells may come from the graft donor. The CDR3 spells CASRGPGNTIYF. The DNA of the CDR3 is TGCGCCAGCAGGGGGCCCGGAAACACCATATATTTT.